Following are 20 T cell receptor beta chains from one sample sequenced in a study of CD8 T cells in ankylosing spondylitis. Study-level findings and limits: The study identified a TCR beta motif of about eight highly homologous variants that appeared characteristic of ankylosing spondylitis blood.

Antigens for these TCRs are unknown. A single record per CDR3 protein comes from TCRdb applying MiXCR to the 5' RACE reads. The table has about 500,000 distinct CDR3 sequences, 5.3% seen once. Sequencing used blood, either unsorted or a sorted T cell fraction (not recorded which). All receptors derive from a male donor with ankylosing spondylitis.

This clonotype showed up many times. The J gene is TRBJ2-3, the V gene TRBV20-1, with TRBD2 identical over 8 bases. The V gene end was trimmed by 2 bases and the J gene end by 5 bases; junction bases not matched to a gene: 3. The germline V gene encodes CDR1 DFQATT and CDR2 SNEGSKA (reference sequence). The CDR3 totals 13 residues. CDR3 residues: CSARLAGIDTQYF. CDR3 coding DNA: TGCAGTGCTAGACTAGCGGGTATAGATACGCAGTATTTT.

This clonotype occurred many times. This chain connects TRBV27 to TRBJ1-5; D call uncertain. Germline V gene sequence: CDR1 MNHEY, CDR2 SMNVEV (reference sequence). V shed 4 bases and J shed 0 bases, with 13 bases lying between them. CDR3 size: 16 residues. CDR3 DNA sequence: TGTGCCAGCAGTTCTGGCCCGGGATTTAGCAATCAGCCCCAGCATTTT. Protein sequence: CASSSGPGFSNQPQHF.

At least ten counts were recorded for this clonotype. V gene TRBV12-3 or TRBV12-4 combines with J gene TRBJ1-4; a weak D match, TRBD1 (5 bases). V lost 6 bases and J lost 4, with 12 bases in between. The CDR3 covers 14 residues. The CDR3 spells CASSRGRINEKLFF. As DNA, the CDR3 is TGTGCCAGCAGCCGGGGACGGATTAATGAAAAACTGTTTTTT.

This clonotype has a handful of counts. The chain is built from TRBV7-3 and TRBJ2-3; 9 bases line up with TRBD1. Per germline, CDR1 SGHTA and CDR2 FQGTGA. The CDR3 contains 15 residues. Germline trimming cut 4 bases from V and 4 bases from J; bases unmatched to any gene: 6. The CDR3 here is CASSSTGGRADTQYF. The CDR3 region has the DNA TGTGCCAGCAGCTCGACAGGGGGTAGGGCAGATACGCAGTATTTT.

The sample holds many counts of this clonotype. The chain couples TRBV20-1 to TRBJ2-7, with 7 bases lining up with TRBD1. The junction had 8 bases not matched to a gene; V was cut back by 3 bases and J by 0 bases. The CDR3 has 15 amino acids. Germline CDR1 and CDR2: DFQATT and SNEGSKA (reference sequence). CDR3 DNA: TGCAGTGCTAGGGACCCACAGGGGAGCTCCTACGAGCAGTACTTC. Residues: CSARDPQGSSYEQYF.

The rearrangement links TRBV5-1 to TRBJ2-4; no reliable D call. The CDR3 length is 15 residues. Germline lookup yields CDR1 SGHRS and CDR2 YFSETQ. Trimming took 0 bases from V and 4 from J, leaving 11 bases between them. In nucleotides, the CDR3 is TGCGCCAGCAGCTTGGTAGGAGTTGGGAAAAACATTCAGTACTTC. Translated: CASSLVGVGKNIQYF. The full variable domain, completed using reference TRBV5-1 and TRBJ2-4, is KAGVTQTPRYLIKTRGQQVTLSCSPISGHRSVSWYQQTPGQGLQFLFEYFSETQRNKGNFPGRFSGRQFSNSRSEMNVSTLELGDSALYLCASSLVGVGKNIQYFGAGTRLSVL.

With regard to this clonotype: Since a much larger clone is just one base distant, this may be a read error. V gene TRBV6-1 combines with J gene TRBJ1-3, with a possible D match to TRBD1 (5 bases). The V gene's germline CDR1 is MNHNS and CDR2 SASEGT. This CDR3 spans 15 amino acids. The germline V and J ends were trimmed by 3 bases and 4 bases, with 13 bases remaining between them. The CDR3 nucleotides read TGTGCCAGCAGTGACCGACAGTTCCACGGAAACACCATATATTTT. It codes for CASSDRQFHGNTIYF.

This clonotype was seen repeatedly, ten times or more. The chain carries TRBV4-2 and TRBJ2-3, with 11 bases lining up with TRBD2. There are 16 residues in the CDR3. Trimming took 4 bases from V and 3 from J; bases not matched to a gene: 6. In germline, CDR1 is LGHNA, CDR2 YNFKEQ. The CDR3 coding sequence is TGTGCCAGCAGCCCCTTCATAGCGGGGGGGACAGATACGCAGTATTTT. Translated, it gives CASSPFIAGGTDTQYF.

This clonotype was seen ten or more times. This chain uses TRBV4-3 with TRBJ2-1; D remains unclear. This CDR3 has 16 amino acids. The germline CDR1 and CDR2 sequences are LGHNA and YSLEER. Trimming pared 1 base from V and 2 bases from J, leaving 12 bases between. CDR3 coding DNA: TGCGCCAGCAGCCAAGTTTTAAGTCGAGCCTACAATGAGCAGTTCTTC. The encoded protein is CASSQVLSRAYNEQFF.

In its sample, this clonotype was seen many times. The chain couples TRBV20-1 to TRBJ2-3, with 8 bases identical to TRBD2. V shed 1 base and J 9 bases; nucleotides not matched to a gene: 15. This CDR3 contains 16 residues. Germline CDR1 DFQATT, CDR2 SNEGSKA (reference sequence). CDR3 protein: CSARGGLVVQPATQYF. The CDR3 bases are TGCAGTGCTAGAGGGGGACTAGTAGTCCAGCCGGCGACGCAGTATTTT.

This clonotype was seen many times. This chain connects TRBV29-1 to TRBJ2-3; 9 bases are a match to TRBD1. Trimming took 8 bases from V and 2 from J; bases not matched to a gene: 11. The CDR3 runs 15 residues. Germline V gene sequence: CDR1 SQVTM, CDR2 ANQGSEA. The chain's CDR3 is CSTGMTGGDTDTQYF. CDR3 nucleotides: TGCAGCACCGGTATGACAGGGGGAGACACAGATACGCAGTATTTT.

This clonotype has at least ten counts. This sequence joins TRBV5-5 and TRBJ2-1; no reliable D call. Germline lookup yields CDR1 SGHKS and CDR2 YYEKEE (reference sequence). CDR3 size: 13 residues. The V end was cut by 7 bases, the J end by 0 bases, with 8 bases between. The CDR3 coding sequence is TGTGCCAGCGCCCGTTCCTCCTACAATGAGCAGTTCTTC. The encoded protein is CASARSSYNEQFF.

This clonotype was detected ten times or more. The chain links TRBV9 to TRBJ2-3; D gene unclear. Germline V gene lookup returns CDR1 SGDLS and CDR2 YYNGEE. Trimming took 3 bases from V and 0 from J, leaving 11 bases between them. This CDR3 contains 15 residues. CDR3 coding DNA: TGTGCCAGCAGCGCGCGACCGACTAGCACAGATACGCAGTATTTT. Protein: CASSARPTSTDTQYF.

The rearrangement joins TRBV28 to TRBJ2-7, with 7 bases that match TRBD1. The CDR3 covers 16 residues. CDR1 is MDHEN and CDR2 is SYDVKM in the germline V gene. Trimming cost V 5 bases and J 2 bases; bases outside gene matches: 12. CDR3 amino acids: CASSRLDRVVTYEQYF. CDR3 sequence (DNA): TGTGCCAGCAGTCGGCTAGACAGGGTCGTAACCTACGAGCAGTACTTC.

This clonotype was counted at least ten times. CDR3 residues: CASSLAPDRLNEKLFF. CDR3 bases: TGCGCCAGCAGCTTGGCCCCGGACAGACTTAATGAAAAACTGTTTTTT. The J gene is TRBJ1-4, the V gene TRBV5-1; possibly TRBD1 for D (6 bases). Germline assignment: CDR1 SGHRS and CDR2 YFSETQ. Trimming took off 0 bases at V and 4 bases at J, with 13 bases between the two ends. CDR3 length equals 16 residues.

In this sample, this clonotype turned up many times. The V gene is TRBV4-2, the J gene TRBJ1-6; weak D call: TRBD1 (5 bases). CDR1 is LGHNA, CDR2 YNFKEQ, per germline. V dropped 6 bases and J dropped 8 bases, with 17 bases sitting between them. The CDR3 spans 15 residues. CDR3 DNA sequence: TGTGCCAGCAGGACCGCGACCTCGGGGGATTCACCCCTCCACTTT. Amino acids: CASRTATSGDSPLHF.

This clonotype was recorded many times. The chain's CDR3 is CASSELMATNEKLFF. The CDR3 DNA follows: TGTGCCAGCAGTGAACTGATGGCAACTAATGAAAAACTGTTTTTT. The V and J genes are TRBV25-1 and TRBJ1-4; D is unresolved. The V and J ends lost 2 bases and 0 bases respectively, with 7 bases between them. Germline V gene sequence: CDR1 MGHDK, CDR2 SYGVNS. This CDR3 region has 15 residues.

The rearrangement joins TRBV28 to TRBJ2-7, with TRBD2 matching 12 bases. The CDR3 loop spans 15 amino acids. Germline V CDR1 and CDR2: MDHEN, SYDVKM. Trimming at V came to 5 bases and at J to 4 bases, leaving 6 bases not matched to a gene. The CDR3 reads CASSPWTSGVYEQYF. The CDR3 DNA sequence: TGTGCCAGCAGTCCTTGGACTAGCGGGGTGTACGAGCAGTACTTC.

This clonotype was seen at least ten times. This rearrangement joins TRBV5-1 to TRBJ1-3; TRBD1 aligns across 7 bases. CDR3 length equals 14 residues. V dropped 2 bases and J dropped 4; count of bases not matched to a gene: 3. CDR1 and CDR2 from the germline V gene are SGHRS and YFSETQ. Here the CDR3 reads CASSFGTDGNTIYF. CDR3 DNA sequence: TGCGCCAGCAGCTTCGGGACAGACGGAAACACCATATATTTT.

This clonotype was found many times. The chain has TRBV5-1 and TRBJ2-3; TRBD2 matches 10 bases. The CDR3 is made up of 16 amino acids. The J segment lost 3 bases and the V segment lost 0 bases, leaving 4 bases of the junction unmatched. From germline, CDR1 is SGHRS and CDR2 YFSETQ. The CDR3 coding sequence is TGCGCCAGCAGCTTGGTTCGAGCGGGAGGGACAGATACGCAGTATTTT. This gives the protein CASSLVRAGGTDTQYF.